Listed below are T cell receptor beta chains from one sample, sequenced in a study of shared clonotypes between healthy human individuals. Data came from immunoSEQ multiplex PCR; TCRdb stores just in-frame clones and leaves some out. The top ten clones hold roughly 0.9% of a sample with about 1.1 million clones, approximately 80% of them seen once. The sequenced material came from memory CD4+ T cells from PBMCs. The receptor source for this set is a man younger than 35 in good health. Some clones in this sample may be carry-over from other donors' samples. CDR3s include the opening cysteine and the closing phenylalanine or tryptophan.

CASSIAGQSLREQYF TRBV19
CASSLIGAGELFF TRBV7-2
CASRNDRGAQPQHF TRBV28
CASSFSGLADETEGYEQYF TRBV21-1
CASSLGQTKAFF TRBV28
CASRGGTSGRTSYEQYF TRBV2
CASSQKGGGNTIYF TRBV27
CASWATQNTGELFF TRBV5-1
CASSQDGGVRLAGTAKNIQYF TRBV4-1
CASSTTGNYWTEAFF TRBV7-8
CASSIEEAQHF TRBV19
CASSLRVASGYEQYF TRBV7-2
CSVSGGSGTGELFF TRBV29-1
CASSYYRDNYGYTF TRBV6-5
CASSPQARQGNNQPQHF TRBV18
CASSSDDGETQYF TRBV7-3
CASSASLHGELFF TRBV19
CASSVSGTDYGYTF TRBV9
CASRAGTVYSNQPQHF TRBV2
CASSQELAGLRAQETQYF TRBV4-1
CASSPGQGLTGELFF TRBV18
CASSSYRGGRHEQYF TRBV28
CASSVGTSSAYEQYF TRBV9
CASTAGAVSYEQYF TRBV28
CATSREGDTYGYTF TRBV15
CASTSAKLAGGLTDTQYF TRBV5-4
CASSEADNGLAYEQYF TRBV6-1
CASSLGLAGPSTDTQYF TRBV14
CASSSRQETQYF TRBV5-1
CASSLGSSIIYEQYF TRBV7-3
CASSQAISGNTEAFF TRBV4-1
CASSPRTGGTGELFF TRBV28
CASSTHAGTGNKEQYF TRBV7-8
CASSLNPGGAGTANEKLFF TRBV7-2
CASSSDRGGLSGNTIYF TRBV5-1
CASSRALREGSDEQFF TRBV4-2
CASSLGSRETQYF TRBV5-4
CASSWAGSSSYEQYF TRBV7-2
CASRRDSQGEQYF TRBV9
CASSLARRGETQYF TRBV5-1
CASSLGPGAAEQFF TRBV5-1
CASSPRSGLAGAPEQFF TRBV18
CASSPPEYTGELFF TRBV13
CASSPRFAGAAHGYTF TRBV11-2
CASSSPDRLSSKGANVLTF TRBV2
CASSETGFRNEQYF TRBV25-1
CASSQYPTGWSTDTQYF TRBV27
CASSLGGTSGSPDTQYF TRBV7-9
CASSLAGVGTGELFF TRBV4-2
CATTSGSSNEQFF TRBV10-3
CASSYGRGTGWEDTQYF TRBV5-1
CASSDGGLAGVEQFF TRBV5-1
CASSPSRLAGTDTQYF TRBV7-2
CASSPLSGGTDGYTF TRBV5-1
CASSFNQGRQAFF TRBV7-8